Below, 22 T cell receptor beta chains from the same sample are listed, as sequenced in a study. TCRdb fed the RT-PCR reads into MiXCR, producing one record per CDR3 protein. This sample yields 650,000 to 800,000 distinct CDR3 sequences, of which approximately 15% are seen a single time; about 3.6% belongs to the top ten. The source material was memory CD4+ T cells from blood. The source is a female donor in good health, serving as a healthy control.

This clonotype was seen more than once but under ten times. The chain carries TRBV12-3 or TRBV12-4 and TRBJ2-3, with D possibly TRBD1 on 6 matching bases. Trimming took 5 bases from V and 8 from J, leaving 23 bases between them. CDR3 length equals 16 residues. CDR3 bases: TGTGCCAGCAGTCCCCCGGGACACCTCAAACAGGTTACGCAGTATTTT. Its translation is CASSPPGHLKQVTQYF.

This clonotype was observed many times. The rearrangement links TRBV12-3 or TRBV12-4 to TRBJ1-2, with D possibly being TRBD1 (5 bases). CDR3 length: 13 residues. The V gene lost 6 bases and the J gene lost 3 bases, with 11 bases spanning the gap. CDR3 in amino acids: CASSRDGYYGYTF. The CDR3 DNA reads TGTGCCAGCAGCCGGGACGGCTACTATGGCTACACCTTC.

The CDR3 here is CASSSWGGTGNTIYF. CDR3 DNA: TGTGCCAGCAGCTCCTGGGGAGGAACTGGAAACACCATATATTTT. V is TRBV9 and J is TRBJ1-3, with D hard to call. The CDR3 runs to 15 residues. The ends were cut back, 4 bases at V and 2 bases at J, with 13 bases in the middle. Per the germline V gene, CDR1 is SGDLS and CDR2 is YYNGEE.

This clonotype was picked up a small number of times. The chain recombines TRBV27 with TRBJ1-4; D not certain. This CDR3 has 17 residues. V lost 6 bases to trimming and J lost 5 bases, with 22 bases between them. Germline lookup yields CDR1 MNHEY and CDR2 SMNVEV (reference sequence). The DNA for the CDR3 is TGTGCCAGCAGAATAAGATCCCCAGAATATAAAAATGAAAAACTGTTTTTT. This sequence encodes CASRIRSPEYKNEKLFF.

The chain links TRBV5-6 to TRBJ1-1; D is possibly TRBD1 (5 bases). CDR1 and CDR2 from the germline V gene are SGHDT and YYEEEE. The CDR3 is 13 amino acids. CDR3 nucleotide sequence: TGTGTTAGCAGCTTGGGGGTGAACACTGAAGCTTTCTTT. Protein: CVSSLGVNTEAFF.

This clonotype was observed a few times. J is TRBJ2-3 and V is TRBV27; 9 bases are a match to TRBD2. V dropped 6 bases and J dropped 0; count of bases not matched to a gene: 10. Germline CDR1 reads MNHEY; CDR2 reads SMNVEV (reference sequence). The CDR3 length is 17 residues. CDR3 loop: CASRAAGGIPSTDTQYF. CDR3 sequence (DNA): TGTGCCAGCAGGGCGGCGGGGGGGATCCCTAGCACAGATACGCAGTATTTT.

This clonotype was seen a single time. This rearrangement joins TRBV5-1 to TRBJ1-5; TRBD1 might be the D (6 bases). Germline V lookup: CDR1 SGHRS, CDR2 YFSETQ. This CDR3 has 14 amino acids. Trimming shortened V by 5 bases and J by 13 bases, and 22 bases separated the two germline ends. The CDR3 region is CASRESGAGQRQHF. The CDR3 DNA follows: TGCGCCAGCAGGGAATCAGGGGCCGGTCAGCGTCAGCATTTT.

This chain links TRBV7-8 with TRBJ1-6; tentatively, D is TRBD1 (5 bases). The CDR3 is 15 amino acids. Trimming left V 5 bases short and J 9 bases short, with 17 bases between. In germline, CDR1 is SGHVS, CDR2 FQNEAQ. The CDR3 DNA reads TGTGCCAGCAGCCTGAACGTGGGGGTACGTTCACCCCTCCACTTT. It specifies CASSLNVGVRSPLHF.

This clonotype occurred many times. The chain links TRBV24-1 to TRBJ1-2, with 9 bases that match TRBD1. CDR1 KGHDR and CDR2 SFDVKD come from the germline V gene. CDR3 length: 15 amino acids. V gave up 4 bases and J gave up 7 bases; unmatched junction bases: 9. The CDR3 region has the DNA TGTGCCACCAGTGACCCTGGGACAGGGTTGAGTGGCTACACCTTC. The encoded protein is CATSDPGTGLSGYTF.

The gene calls are TRBV6-2 or TRBV6-3 and TRBJ1-2; D ambiguous. Germline CDR1 and CDR2: MNHEY and SVGEGT. The ends were cut back, 8 bases at V and 2 bases at J, with 21 bases in the middle. The CDR3 has 16 residues. The CDR3, as DNA: TGTGCCAGCCGCCTTGGCAGTAGCTTCGTAAACTATGGCTACACCTTC. Translating it yields CASRLGSSFVNYGYTF.

The genes are TRBV29-1 and TRBJ1-2; 10 nucleotides match TRBD1. Losses at the gene ends were 4 bases for V and 7 bases for J; bases not matched to a gene: 6. Germline lookup yields CDR1 SQVTM and CDR2 ANQGSEA. The CDR3 covers 13 residues. The CDR3 nucleotides are TGCAGCGTTGTTAGGGACAGGGGCTCTGGCTACACCTTC. It codes for CSVVRDRGSGYTF.

This clonotype was counted many times. The chain recombines TRBV6-5 with TRBJ2-7; D not certain. The germline V and J ends were trimmed by 5 bases and 2 bases, with 10 bases remaining between them. Germline lookup yields CDR1 MNHEY and CDR2 SVGAGI. CDR3 length: 13 residues. The CDR3 sequence: CASSRARTYEQYF. As DNA, the CDR3 is TGTGCCAGCAGTAGGGCGAGGACCTACGAGCAGTACTTC.

This clonotype was counted only a few times. The chain uses TRBV28 and TRBJ1-6; 8 bases are shared with TRBD1. Germline CDR1 MDHEN, CDR2 SYDVKM. The V segment lost 3 bases and the J segment 4 bases; nucleotides outside the gene matches: 8. This CDR3 contains 17 residues. CDR3 loop: CASSLSDRGLYNSPLHF. CDR3 DNA: TGTGCCAGCAGTTTGTCTGACAGGGGCTTATATAATTCACCCCTCCACTTT.

This rearrangement joins TRBV5-1 to TRBJ1-1; 8 positions agree with TRBD1. The CDR3 has 14 amino acids. Germline loops: CDR1 SGHRS, CDR2 YFSETQ. V trimming: 2 bases; J trimming: 4 bases; junction bases outside the gene matches: 4. CDR3 nucleotides: TGCGCCAGCAGCTTTACAGGGGGGACCACTGAAGCTTTCTTT. Amino acids: CASSFTGGTTEAFF.

This clonotype was observed a few times. The J gene is TRBJ2-1, the V gene TRBV20-1, with D maybe TRBD2 (5 bases). The CDR3 totals 13 residues. The V end was cut by 0 bases, the J end by 7 bases, with 10 bases between. The V gene's germline CDR1 is DFQATT and CDR2 SNEGSKA (reference sequence). Written as DNA, the CDR3 is TGCAGTGCTAGAGATCCCACTAGTAATGAGCAGTTCTTC. This sequence encodes CSARDPTSNEQFF.

Comment on this clonotype: The conserved phenylalanine or tryptophan is not found at the CDR3 terminus, so this likely reflects a read error. This rearrangement joins TRBV15 to TRBJ2-1, with D perhaps matching TRBD2 (5 bases). CDR3 length: 17 amino acids. CDR1 and CDR2 from the germline V gene are LNHNV and YYDKDF (reference sequence). V lost 4 bases and J lost 9, with 25 bases in between. The CDR3 bases are TGTGCCACCAGCACCGGATTGACTGGAGACCGTCGGGGTGAGCAGTTCTAC. Translating gives CATSTGLTGDRRGEQFY.

This clonotype was seen ten or more times. The chain links TRBV10-3 to TRBJ2-5, with D unresolved. The CDR3 is 13 amino acids. Between the trimmed V and J ends, which lost 3 bases and 5 bases, there was a span of 10 bases. The V gene's germline CDR1 is ENHRY and CDR2 SYGVKD. The DNA of the CDR3 is TGTGCCATCAGTGATGATTGGCGGGAGACCCAGTACTTC. It is translated as CAISDDWRETQYF.

The chain carries TRBV28 and TRBJ2-4; D is undetermined. CDR3 size: 16 residues. CDR1 and CDR2 from the germline V gene are MDHEN and SYDVKM. Trimming left V 6 bases short and J 3 bases short, with 18 bases between. The CDR3 loop is CASSELFALVKNIQYF. The CDR3 DNA is TGTGCCAGCAGCGAACTCTTTGCCTTGGTCAAAAACATTCAGTACTTC.

This clonotype showed up just a few times. This rearrangement joins TRBV18 to TRBJ1-5; D unclear. V was pared by 6 bases and J by 0 bases, with 12 bases between. Germline CDR1 is KGHSH and CDR2 is LQKENI. There are 15 residues in the CDR3. The CDR3, as DNA: TGTGCCAGCTCCGGCGGAGGAGGTAGCAATCAGCCCCAGCATTTT. Its translation is CASSGGGGSNQPQHF. Filled out from reference TRBV18 and TRBJ1-5, the complete variable domain reads NAGVMQNPRHLVRRRGQEARLRCSPMKGHSHVYWYRQLPEEGLKFMVYLQKENIIDESGMPKERFSAEFPKEGPSILRIQQVVRGDSAAYFCASSGGGGSNQPQHFGDGTRLSIL.

CDR3 sequence (DNA): TGTGCCAGCAGCCCCTCCGGGACAGCAATAAACACCATATATTTT. Translating gives CASSPSGTAINTIYF. The chain is built from TRBV7-9 and TRBJ1-3, with 7 bases that match TRBD1. Losses at the gene ends were 5 bases for V and 6 bases for J; bases not matched to a gene: 10. Germline CDR1 is SEHNR and CDR2 is FQNEAQ (reference sequence). This CDR3 has 15 residues.

This sequence joins TRBV20-1 and TRBJ2-5; 8 bases align to TRBD1. CDR3 length: 15 amino acids. V trimming: 2 bases; J trimming: 4 bases; junction bases outside the gene matches: 9. Germline V gene sequence: CDR1 DFQATT, CDR2 SNEGSKA (reference sequence). CDR3 DNA sequence: TGCAGTGCTAGACGCCCCGGACAGGGAGGAGAGACCCAGTACTTC. Residues: CSARRPGQGGETQYF.

This chain connects TRBV27 to TRBJ1-5; unclear D gene. The V end was cut by 7 bases, the J end by 2 bases, with 12 bases between. The CDR3 sequence is 14 residues long. Per germline, CDR1 MNHEY and CDR2 SMNVEV (reference sequence). CDR3 loop: CASMRGRGNQPQHF. The CDR3 DNA sequence: TGTGCCAGCATGAGAGGGCGCGGCAATCAGCCCCAGCATTTT.